The subject of this entry is one TCR beta chain. Its specificity is not known. Looked up from germline, CDR1 is LNHDA and CDR2 is SQIVND (reference sequence). V shed 4 bases, J shed 4 bases, and the junction held 4 bases outside the gene matches. This CDR3 comprises 16 residues. This sample was included in a study of cytomegalovirus exposure and HLA in healthy donors. Study findings and constraints: Three of the chains that were CMV-associated were confirmed in vitro to be specific for CMV antigens. A list of approximately 160 TCR beta chains associated with cytomegalovirus was given. Reports described diagnosis of cytomegalovirus status by the classifier as highly specific and sensitive. That first-cohort TCR clusters tended to co-occur in the 130 or so validation repertoires was found in a later analysis.

Data came from immunoSEQ multiplex PCR; TCRdb stores just in-frame clones and leaves some out. Of more than 250,000 clones in the sample, roughly 85% were seen once. This TCR derives from a woman aged 18 to 35 in good health and CMV-seronegative. Sequenced material: PBMCs. This sequence joins TRBV19 and TRBJ2-7, with TRBD2 matching over 16 bases. The CDR3 here is CASSTGLAGGPYEQYF. CDR3 DNA: TGTGCCAGTAGTACGGGACTAGCGGGAGGGCCTTACGAGCAGTACTTC.